Sequencing of this T cell receptor beta chain was carried out in a study of shared clonotypes between healthy human individuals. For the study at large: The study used three CD4 naive, three CD4 memory, two CD8 naive and one CD8 memory plate per donor.

Clones were read by immunoSEQ multiplex PCR, and TCRdb kept only the in-frame ones, dropping some. This table holds over a million clones, about four fifths found once. The investigators split CD4+ cells into a CD45RA+ naive subset and a CD45RA-negative memory subset. Sequenced input: memory CD4+ T cells from PBMCs. The subset: CD45RA-negative fraction. The sequence was collected from a man aged 18 to 29 in good health. Some clones in this sample may be carry-over from other donors' samples.

DNA of the CDR3: TGTGCCAGCTCACCGGGACAGGGGACGGATGGCTACACCTTC. Protein sequence: CASSPGQGTDGYTF. The V call is TRBV18, the J call TRBJ1-2; 10 positions match TRBD1. Germline CDR1 KGHSH, CDR2 LQKENI. The CDR3 is 14 amino acids. The V and J ends lost 3 bases and 6 bases, in that order; junction bases with no gene match: 4.